This is a list of T cell receptor beta chains from one sample in a study of blood T cell repertoires in COVID-19. Only in-frame clones appear in the TCRdb table, and some are missing; sequencing was by immunoSEQ multiplex PCR. Among 98,000 or so clones listed, 87% were seen once. The sequencing sample was made of peripheral blood. The receptor set was obtained from a man aged 50-60 years with acute or convalescent COVID-19. The CDR3 runs from the conserved cysteine through the conserved F or W. The order of the fields is D gene, J gene, clone size, V gene, CDR3 protein, CDR3 DNA. The D gene is left open where the match is weak. Clone size is given for some rows only: seen once, a few or many times, or a class if the clone is expanded.

>-|TRBJ1-2|-|TRBV2
CASSVQGDYGYTF
TGTGCCAGCAGTGTACAGGGAGACTATGGCTACACCTTC
>-|TRBJ2-1|-|TRBV18
CASSPLREWQFF
TGTGCCAGCTCACCATTGAGGGAGTGGCAGTTCTTC
>-|TRBJ2-7|-|TRBV2
CASLGPREQYF
TGTGCCAGCCTTGGGCCTCGCGAGCAGTACTTC
>TRBD2|TRBJ2-2|-|TRBV19
CASKEAGAVTGELFF
TGTGCCAGTAAAGAGGCGGGAGCGGTCACCGGGGAGCTGTTTTTT
>TRBD2|TRBJ2-1|-|TRBV5-1
CASSRTSENNEQFF
TGCGCCAGCAGCCGGACTAGCGAAAACAATGAGCAGTTCTTC
>-|TRBJ2-7|-|TRBV7-9
CASSLSRVDEQYF
TGTGCCAGCAGCTTATCCCGAGTGGACGAGCAGTACTTC
>TRBD2|TRBJ2-7|-|TRBV2
CASSEGAGGIRYEQYF
TGTGCCAGCAGTGAAGGGGCGGGAGGGATTCGATACGAGCAGTACTTC
>-|TRBJ2-1|few|TRBV18
CASSPRKGYGNEQFF
TGTGCCAGCTCACCAAGAAAGGGGTATGGTAATGAGCAGTTCTTC
>TRBD1|TRBJ2-3|-|TRBV7-2
CASGPPGTGKADTQYF
TGTGCCAGCGGTCCCCCTGGGACAGGGAAGGCAGATACGCAGTATTTT
>-|TRBJ2-3|-|TRBV15
CATSRDIAGGRTDTQYF
TGTGCCACCAGCAGAGATATCGCTGGGGGCAGGACAGATACGCAGTATTTT
>TRBD1|TRBJ2-2|-|TRBV10-1
CASTRDRGTGELFF
TGCGCCAGCACCCGGGACAGGGGGACCGGGGAGCTGTTTTTT
>-|TRBJ2-4|once|TRBV5-4
CASSLSPQGAKNIQYF
TGTGCCAGCAGCTTGTCCCCCCAGGGTGCCAAAAACATTCAGTACTTC
>-|TRBJ2-1|-|TRBV7-8
CASSSLNRQASSYNEQFF
TGTGCCAGCAGCTCGTTGAATCGACAGGCGAGCTCCTACAATGAGCAGTTCTTC
>TRBD1|TRBJ2-7|-|TRBV5-6
CASSLKGGPYEQYF
TGTGCCAGCAGCTTGAAAGGGGGCCCCTACGAGCAGTACTTC
>-|TRBJ1-2|-|TRBV29-1
CSVDPGWGYTF
TGCAGCGTTGATCCGGGATGGGGCTACACCTTC
>-|TRBJ2-2|-|TRBV5-1
CASSFQGPGELFF
TGCGCCAGCAGCTTCCAGGGGCCCGGGGAGCTGTTTTTT
>TRBD1|TRBJ1-6|-|TRBV14
CASSQVWAGGKSPLHF
TGTGCCAGCAGCCAAGTTTGGGCAGGGGGCAAGTCACCCCTCCACTTT
>-|TRBJ2-1|-|TRBV10-2
CASSESTGPYNEQFF
TGCGCCAGCAGTGAGTCCACAGGGCCTTACAATGAGCAGTTCTTC
>TRBD2|TRBJ2-7|-|TRBV27
CASRLAGGPIHEQYF
TGTGCCAGCAGATTAGCGGGAGGGCCAATCCACGAGCAGTACTTC
>-|TRBJ1-1|-|TRBV25-1
CASRAGRGTEAFF
TGTGCCAGCAGGGCTGGGAGAGGCACTGAAGCTTTCTTT
>-|TRBJ2-5|-|TRBV7-9
CASSMGLGETQYF
TGTGCCAGCAGCATGGGTCTCGGGGAGACCCAGTACTTC
>-|TRBJ1-1|-|TRBV6-5
CASTRIRGTEAFF
TGTGCCAGCACTCGGATCCGCGGCACTGAAGCTTTCTTT
>TRBD2|TRBJ2-1|few|TRBV2
CASVPGLAGNNEQFF
TGTGCCAGCGTACCGGGACTAGCGGGAAACAATGAGCAGTTCTTC
>-|TRBJ2-5|-|TRBV24-1
CATSDSRAPGTQYF
TGTGCCACCAGTGATTCCAGGGCTCCAGGGACCCAGTACTTC
>TRBD1|TRBJ1-1|-|TRBV5-1
CASSHDRENLNTEAFF
TGCGCCAGCAGCCACGACAGGGAGAACTTGAACACTGAAGCTTTCTTT
>-|TRBJ1-5|once|TRBV25-1
CASSSAVQGFNQPQHF
TGTGCCAGCAGTTCCGCCGTACAGGGATTCAATCAGCCCCAGCATTTT
>-|TRBJ2-7|-|TRBV12-3/TRBV12-4
CASSLGQMYEQYF
TGTGCCAGCAGTTTAGGACAAATGTACGAGCAGTACTTC
>-|TRBJ1-1|-|TRBV6-5
CASTRTVVGEAFF
TGTGCCAGCACCCGGACAGTGGTTGGTGAAGCTTTCTTT
>-|TRBJ2-1|-|TRBV28
CASRYDSGLRGNNEQFF
TGTGCCAGCAGATATGATTCCGGGCTTAGGGGGAACAATGAGCAGTTCTTC
>TRBD2|TRBJ2-7|-|TRBV28
CASSWTSGRVKSYEQYF
TGTGCCAGCAGTTGGACTAGCGGGAGAGTAAAGTCCTACGAGCAGTACTTC
>TRBD1|TRBJ1-1|-|TRBV6-4
CASSRDRESTEAFF
TGTGCCAGCAGTCGGGACAGGGAGAGCACTGAAGCTTTCTTT